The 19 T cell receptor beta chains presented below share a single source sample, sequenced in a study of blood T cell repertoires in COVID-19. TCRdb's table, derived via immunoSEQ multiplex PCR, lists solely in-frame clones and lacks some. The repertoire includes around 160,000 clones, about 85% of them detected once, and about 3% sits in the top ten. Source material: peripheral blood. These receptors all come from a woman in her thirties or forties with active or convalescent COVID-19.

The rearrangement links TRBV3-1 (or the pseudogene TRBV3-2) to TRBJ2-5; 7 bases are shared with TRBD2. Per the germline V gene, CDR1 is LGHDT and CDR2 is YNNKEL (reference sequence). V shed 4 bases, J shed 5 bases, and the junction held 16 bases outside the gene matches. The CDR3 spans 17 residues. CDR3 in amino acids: CASSPPGGGIRMETQYF. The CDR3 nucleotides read TGTGCCAGCAGCCCCCCTGGGGGGGGGATCCGGATGGAGACCCAGTACTTC.

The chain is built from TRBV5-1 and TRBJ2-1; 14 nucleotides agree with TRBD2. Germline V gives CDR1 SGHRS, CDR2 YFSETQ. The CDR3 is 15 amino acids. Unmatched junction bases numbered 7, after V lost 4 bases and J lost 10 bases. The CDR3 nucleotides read TGCGCCAGCAGCCCGGGACTAGCGGGAGCCCGGGAGCAGTTCTTC. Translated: CASSPGLAGAREQFF.

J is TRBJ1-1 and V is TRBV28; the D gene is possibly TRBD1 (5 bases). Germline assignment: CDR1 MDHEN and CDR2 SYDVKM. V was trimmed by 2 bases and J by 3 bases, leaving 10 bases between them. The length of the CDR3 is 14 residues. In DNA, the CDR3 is TGTGCCAGCAGTTTAGGGGCAGGCTACACTGAAGCTTTCTTT. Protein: CASSLGAGYTEAFF.

The CDR3 DNA reads as TGTGCCAGCAGCCCGAGACAGGGGGGGTTCACAGATACGCAGTATTTT. Its translation: CASSPRQGGFTDTQYF. This chain links TRBV5-5 with TRBJ2-3; 9 positions match TRBD1. Per the germline V gene, CDR1 is SGHKS and CDR2 is YYEKEE (reference sequence). The CDR3 runs 16 residues. The junction had 8 bases not matched to a gene; V was cut back by 4 bases and J by 2 bases. Full variable domain (outside the CDR3, taken from reference TRBV5-5 and TRBJ2-3): DAGVTQSPTHLIKTRGQQVTLRCSPISGHKSVSWYQQVLGQGPQFIFQYYEKEERGRGNFPDRFSARQFPNYSSELNVNALLLGDSALYLCASSPRQGGFTDTQYFGPGTRLTVL.

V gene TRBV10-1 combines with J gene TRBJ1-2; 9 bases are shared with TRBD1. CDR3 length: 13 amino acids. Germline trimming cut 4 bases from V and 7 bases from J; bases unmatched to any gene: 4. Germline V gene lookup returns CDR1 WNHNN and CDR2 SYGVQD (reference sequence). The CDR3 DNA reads TGCGCCAGCAGTGGTTACAGGGGGCTTGGCTACACCTTC. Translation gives CASSGYRGLGYTF.

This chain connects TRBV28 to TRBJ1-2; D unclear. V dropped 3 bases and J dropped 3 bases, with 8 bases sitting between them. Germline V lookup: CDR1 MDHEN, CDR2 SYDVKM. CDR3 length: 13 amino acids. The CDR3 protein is CASSFLRDYGYTF. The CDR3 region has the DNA TGTGCCAGCAGTTTCTTGAGGGACTATGGCTACACCTTC.

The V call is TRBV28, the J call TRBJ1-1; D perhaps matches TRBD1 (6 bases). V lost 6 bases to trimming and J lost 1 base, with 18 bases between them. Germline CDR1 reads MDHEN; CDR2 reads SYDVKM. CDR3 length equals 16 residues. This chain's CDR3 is CASSRWRGGGNTEAFF. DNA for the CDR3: TGTGCCAGCAGCCGATGGAGGGGAGGGGGGAACACTGAAGCTTTCTTT.

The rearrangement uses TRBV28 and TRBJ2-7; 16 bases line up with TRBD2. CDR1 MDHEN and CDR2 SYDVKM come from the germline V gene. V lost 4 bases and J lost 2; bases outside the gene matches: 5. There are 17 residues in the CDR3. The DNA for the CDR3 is TGTGCCAGCAGTTCACCGGGGACTAGCGGGGGGGCCTACGAGCAGTACTTC. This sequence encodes CASSSPGTSGGAYEQYF. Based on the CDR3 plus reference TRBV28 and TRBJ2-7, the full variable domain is DVKVTQSSRYLVKRTGEKVFLECVQDMDHENMFWYRQDPGLGLRLIYFSYDVKMKEKGDIPEGYSVSREKKERFSLILESASTNQTSMYLCASSSPGTSGGAYEQYFGPGTRLTVT.

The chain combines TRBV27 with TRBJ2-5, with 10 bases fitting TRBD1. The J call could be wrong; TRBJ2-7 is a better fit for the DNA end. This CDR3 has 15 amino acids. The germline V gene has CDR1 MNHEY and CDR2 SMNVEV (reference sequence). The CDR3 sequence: CASKLGQGPSYEQYF. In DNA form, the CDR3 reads TGTGCCAGCAAGCTGGGACAGGGGCCCTCCTACGAGCAGTACTTC.

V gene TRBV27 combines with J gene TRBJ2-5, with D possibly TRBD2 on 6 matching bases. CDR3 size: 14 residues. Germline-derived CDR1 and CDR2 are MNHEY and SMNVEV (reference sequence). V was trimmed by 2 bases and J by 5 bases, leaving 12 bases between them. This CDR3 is CASSLLPGGETQYF. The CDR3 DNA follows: TGTGCCAGCAGTTTACTTCCTGGGGGGGAGACCCAGTACTTC.

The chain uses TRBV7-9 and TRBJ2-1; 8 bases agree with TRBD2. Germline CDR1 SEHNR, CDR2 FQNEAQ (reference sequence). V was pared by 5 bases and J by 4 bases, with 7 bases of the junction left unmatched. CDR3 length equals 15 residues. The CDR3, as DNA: TGTGCCAGCAGCCCTCGGGGGGGGCGGTACAATGAGCAGTTCTTC. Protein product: CASSPRGGRYNEQFF.

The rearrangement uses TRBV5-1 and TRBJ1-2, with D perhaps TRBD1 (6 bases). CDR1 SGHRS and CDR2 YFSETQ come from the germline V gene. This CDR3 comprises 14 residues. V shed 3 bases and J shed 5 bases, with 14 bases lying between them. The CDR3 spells CASSSDRDDYGYTF. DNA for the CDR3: TGCGCCAGCAGCTCGGACAGAGATGATTATGGCTACACCTTC.

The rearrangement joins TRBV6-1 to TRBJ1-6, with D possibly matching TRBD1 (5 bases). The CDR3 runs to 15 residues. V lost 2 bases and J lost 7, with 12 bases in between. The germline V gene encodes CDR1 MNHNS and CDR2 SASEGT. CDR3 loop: CASSEIMGRNSPLHF. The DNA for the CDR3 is TGTGCCAGCAGTGAAATAATGGGGCGGAATTCACCCCTCCACTTT.

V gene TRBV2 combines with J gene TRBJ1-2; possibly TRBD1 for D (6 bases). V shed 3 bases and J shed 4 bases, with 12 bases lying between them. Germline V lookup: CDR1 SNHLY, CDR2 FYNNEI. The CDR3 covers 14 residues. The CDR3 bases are TGTGCCAGCAGTGACCAGGGGCAACTCTATGGCTACACCTTC. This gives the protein CASSDQGQLYGYTF.

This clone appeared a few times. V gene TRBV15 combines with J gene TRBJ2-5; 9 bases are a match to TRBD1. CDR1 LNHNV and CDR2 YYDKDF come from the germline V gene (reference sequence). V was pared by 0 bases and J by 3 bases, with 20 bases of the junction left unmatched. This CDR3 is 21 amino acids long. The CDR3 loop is CATSRDVFSMWDRAFEETQYF. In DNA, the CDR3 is TGTGCCACCAGCAGAGATGTCTTCAGTATGTGGGACAGGGCTTTTGAAGAGACCCAGTACTTC. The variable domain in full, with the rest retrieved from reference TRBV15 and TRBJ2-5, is DAMVIQNPRYQVTQFGKPVTLSCSQTLNHNVMYWYQQKSSQAPKLLFHYYDKDFNNEADTPDNFQSRRPNTSFCFLDIRSPGLGDTAMYLCATSRDVFSMWDRAFEETQYFGPGTRLLVL.

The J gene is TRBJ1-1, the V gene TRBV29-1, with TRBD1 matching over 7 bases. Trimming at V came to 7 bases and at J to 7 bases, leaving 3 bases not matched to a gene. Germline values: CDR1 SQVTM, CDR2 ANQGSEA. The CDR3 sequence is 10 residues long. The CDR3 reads CSAGDSEAFF. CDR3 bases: TGCAGCGCCGGGGACAGTGAAGCTTTCTTT.

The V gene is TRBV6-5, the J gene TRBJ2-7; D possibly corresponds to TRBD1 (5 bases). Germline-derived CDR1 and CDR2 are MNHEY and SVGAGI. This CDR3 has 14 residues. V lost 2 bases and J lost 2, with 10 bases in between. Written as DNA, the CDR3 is TGTGCCAGCAGTTACCAGCAGGGCCCCTACGAGCAGTACTTC. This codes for CASSYQQGPYEQYF.

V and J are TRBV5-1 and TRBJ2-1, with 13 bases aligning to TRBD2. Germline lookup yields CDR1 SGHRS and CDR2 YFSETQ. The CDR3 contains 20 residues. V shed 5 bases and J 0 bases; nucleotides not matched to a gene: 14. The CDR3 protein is CASRGPTSGRAGSSYNEQFF. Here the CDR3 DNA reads TGCGCCAGCAGAGGGCCCACTAGCGGGAGGGCGGGGAGCTCCTACAATGAGCAGTTCTTC.

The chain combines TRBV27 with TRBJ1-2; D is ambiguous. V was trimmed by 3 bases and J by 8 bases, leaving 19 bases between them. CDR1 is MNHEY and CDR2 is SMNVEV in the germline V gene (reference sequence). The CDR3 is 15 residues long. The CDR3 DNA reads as TGTGCCAGCAGTTTTCGCGCCTACGGAGGGAGAGGCTACACCTTC. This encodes CASSFRAYGGRGYTF.